The 24 T cell receptor beta chains listed next were all sequenced from one sample in a study of shared clonotypes between healthy human individuals. Assay used: immunoSEQ multiplex PCR; TCRdb lists only in-frame clones, some missing. Of about 380,000 clones in the sample, roughly 96% were seen once. Sequencing was performed on memory CD8+ T cells sorted from blood. Subset defined: CD45RO+ cells pooled with CCR7-negative TemRA cells. The receptors derive from a man aged 25-40 years in good health.

The chain links TRBV6-5 to TRBJ2-1; maybe TRBD2 (5 bases). The CDR3 covers 16 residues. From germline, CDR1 is MNHEY and CDR2 SVGAGI. Trimming took 4 bases from V and 4 from J, leaving 17 bases between them. Written as DNA, the CDR3 is TGTGCCAGCAGTTTGCGGAGGCCCGGAGAGTACAATGAGCAGTTCTTC. Protein: CASSLRRPGEYNEQFF.

This clone was observed a single time. The CDR3 DNA is TGCGCCAGCGGGCTATCCACAGGGGATACGCAGTATTTT. Its translation is CASGLSTGDTQYF. The chain employs TRBV10-2 and TRBJ2-3, with D possibly being TRBD1 (6 bases). V gave up 8 bases and J gave up 6 bases, with 15 bases separating them. The CDR3 runs 13 residues. CDR1 is WSHSY and CDR2 is SAAADI in the germline V gene.

V gene TRBV7-2 combines with J gene TRBJ2-7; D perhaps matches TRBD2 (5 bases). The length of the CDR3 is 13 residues. Trimming cost V 3 bases and J 1 base, with 7 bases left between them. Germline V gene data show CDR1 as SGHTA and CDR2 as FQGNSA. The CDR3, as DNA: TGTGCCAGCAGCTTCACTAGTTCCTACGAGCAGTACTTC. This gives the protein CASSFTSSYEQYF.

The CDR3 DNA reads as TGTGCCAGCAGCCGGGACAGGGCCGGGGAGCTGTTTTTT. This sequence encodes CASSRDRAGELFF. V gene TRBV7-3 combines with J gene TRBJ2-2; 9 nucleotides agree with TRBD1. V trimming: 5 bases; J trimming: 6 bases; junction bases outside the gene matches: 1. Germline CDR1 SGHTA, CDR2 FQGTGA. The CDR3 loop spans 13 amino acids.

The CDR3 loop reads CASSVATNQPQHF. The CDR3 DNA reads as TGTGCCAGCAGCGTAGCTACGAATCAGCCCCAGCATTTT. The genes are TRBV9 and TRBJ1-5, with D hard to call. Germline values: CDR1 SGDLS, CDR2 YYNGEE. The CDR3 runs to 13 residues. The germline V and J ends were trimmed by 0 bases and 4 bases, with 5 bases remaining between them.

The chain couples TRBV5-4 to TRBJ2-5, with TRBD2 identical over 8 bases. CDR3 length: 16 amino acids. The germline gives CDR1 SGHNT, CDR2 YYREEE (reference sequence). J gave up 1 base and V 4 bases, and 9 bases lay outside the gene matches. The CDR3 sequence is CASSPGTRLLQETQYF. The CDR3 DNA reads as TGTGCCAGCAGCCCCGGGACTAGACTACTCCAAGAGACCCAGTACTTC. Based on the CDR3 plus reference TRBV5-4 and TRBJ2-5, the full variable domain is ETGVTQSPTHLIKTRGQQVTLRCSSQSGHNTVSWYQQALGQGPQFIFQYYREEENGRGNFPPRFSGLQFPNYSSELNVNALELDDSALYLCASSPGTRLLQETQYFGPGTRLLVL.

This chain links TRBV29-1 with TRBJ2-2, with D perhaps matching TRBD1 (6 bases). Germline V gene sequence: CDR1 SQVTM, CDR2 ANQGSEA. The CDR3 is 17 amino acids. Trimming removed 4 bases at V and 0 bases at J, with 18 bases between. The CDR3 DNA reads TGCAGCGTTGGGGGGCCCTATACAGGCCCGAACACCGGGGAGCTGTTTTTT. This encodes CSVGGPYTGPNTGELFF.

The chain recombines TRBV7-9 with TRBJ2-7; TRBD1 agrees at 7 bases. V lost 0 bases, J lost 5 bases, and 7 bases stayed unmatched. CDR1 and CDR2 (germline): SEHNR, FQNEAQ (reference sequence). This CDR3 contains 15 residues. CDR3 residues: CASSLAVTGWDEQYF. CDR3 nucleotides: TGTGCCAGCAGCTTAGCTGTGACAGGGTGGGACGAGCAGTACTTC.

This clone was counted a few times. The gene calls are TRBV29-1 and TRBJ1-4; D unclear. V was trimmed by 3 bases and J by 5 bases, leaving 4 bases between them. The CDR3 is 11 residues long. Looked up from germline, CDR1 is SQVTM and CDR2 is ANQGSEA. CDR3 in DNA: TGCAGCGTTGAGGAAAATGAAAAACTGTTTTTT. Encoded protein: CSVEENEKLFF.

CDR3 bases: TGTGCCAGCAGATCAAGTAGCGCGTCCTACAATGAGCAGTTCTTC. Its translation: CASRSSSASYNEQFF. This chain connects TRBV28 to TRBJ2-1; D might be TRBD2 (5 bases). The CDR3 spans 15 residues. V was trimmed by 6 bases and J by 1 base, leaving 13 bases between them. Per germline, CDR1 MDHEN and CDR2 SYDVKM.

CDR3 residues: CASSSTQIPYNEQFF. For the CDR3, the DNA is TGTGCCAGCAGCTCGACCCAGATACCTTACAATGAGCAGTTCTTC. V is TRBV4-2 and J is TRBJ2-1; unclear D gene. CDR1 LGHNA and CDR2 YNFKEQ come from the germline V gene. CDR3 size: 15 residues. V dropped 5 bases and J dropped 4 bases, with 15 bases sitting between them.

The chain recombines TRBV6-5 with TRBJ1-4; D remains unclear. The CDR3 loop spans 14 amino acids. Trimming took off 6 bases at V and 10 bases at J, with 18 bases between the two ends. Germline loops: CDR1 MNHEY, CDR2 SVGAGI. CDR3 amino acids: CASRPIRGSGKLFF. The CDR3 nucleotides are TGTGCCAGCAGACCCATTCGGGGATCTGGAAAACTGTTTTTT.

The gene calls are TRBV28 and TRBJ2-1; tentatively, D is TRBD2 (7 bases). This CDR3 spans 12 amino acids. Trimming stripped 3 bases from V and 16 bases from J, with 16 bases between. Germline CDR1 MDHEN, CDR2 SYDVKM. The CDR3 region is CASSFPGGPPFF. CDR3 DNA sequence: TGTGCCAGCAGTTTCCCCGGGGGGCCCCCCTTCTTC.

This sequence joins TRBV28 and TRBJ1-5, with no clear D. Germline CDR1 is MDHEN and CDR2 is SYDVKM. The ends were cut back, 2 bases at V and 6 bases at J, with 17 bases in the middle. The CDR3 extends over 16 amino acids. The DNA for the CDR3 is TGTGCCAGCAGTTTACTGGGGAACGAGGGTAGTCAGCCCCAGCATTTT. Its protein is CASSLLGNEGSQPQHF.

V is TRBV6-5 and J is TRBJ1-4; D is uncertain. CDR3 length equals 13 residues. Germline V gives CDR1 MNHEY, CDR2 SVGAGI. Trimming left V 6 bases short and J 8 bases short, with 13 bases between. The CDR3: CASSRVQREKLFF. DNA of the CDR3: TGTGCCAGCAGCCGGGTCCAGAGGGAAAAACTGTTTTTT.

The rearrangement uses TRBV28 and TRBJ2-5, with D tentatively TRBD1 (7 bases). V was pared by 6 bases and J by 3 bases, with 26 bases between. This CDR3 spans 18 amino acids. Germline V lookup: CDR1 MDHEN, CDR2 SYDVKM. Written as DNA, the CDR3 is TGTGCCAGCAGCTTAGGCCCGGGGCTAGTCAGGGGGGAAGAGACCCAGTACTTC. This translates into CASSLGPGLVRGEETQYF.

The count of this clone is one. This chain links TRBV6-1 with TRBJ2-7; D is unclear. This CDR3 contains 15 residues. Trimming removed 2 bases at V and 2 bases at J, with 13 bases between. The germline CDR1 and CDR2 sequences are MNHNS and SASEGT. CDR3 nucleotide sequence: TGTGCCAGCAGTGAACTAGACGGATCCACCTACGAGCAGTACTTC. Protein sequence: CASSELDGSTYEQYF.

This chain uses TRBV19 with TRBJ1-2; D might be TRBD1 (6 bases). The germline V and J ends were trimmed by 5 bases and 4 bases, with 14 bases remaining between them. The germline V gene has CDR1 LNHDA and CDR2 SQIVND (reference sequence). The CDR3 length is 14 residues. The CDR3 region has the DNA TGTGCCAGTAGTGCAGGGGCGAGGGCCTATGGCTACACCTTC. Translating it yields CASSAGARAYGYTF.

This chain uses TRBV2 with TRBJ1-3; a weak D match, TRBD1 (6 bases). The CDR3 covers 15 residues. Germline CDR1 is SNHLY and CDR2 is FYNNEI. Trimming left V 4 bases short and J 2 bases short, with 12 bases between. The CDR3 loop reads CASSVQGLTGNTIYF. In DNA, the CDR3 is TGTGCCAGCAGTGTTCAGGGGCTGACTGGAAACACCATATATTTT.

In this sample, this clone turned up a few times. The chain employs TRBV11-3 and TRBJ2-1, with 11 bases aligning to TRBD2. The junction had 2 bases not matched to a gene; V was cut back by 4 bases and J by 3 bases. In germline, CDR1 is SGHNT, CDR2 YENEEA. The CDR3 covers 15 residues. In nucleotides, the CDR3 is TGTGCCAGCAGCTCGGGACTAGCGGTCTACAATGAGCAGTTCTTC. It codes for CASSSGLAVYNEQFF. Supplemented by reference TRBV11-3 and TRBJ2-1, the full variable domain reads EAGVVQSPRYKIIEKKQPVAFWCNPISGHNTLYWYLQNLGQGPELLIRYENEEAVDDSQLPKDRFSAERLKGVDSTLKIQPAELGDSAVYLCASSSGLAVYNEQFFGPGTRLTVL.

This chain joins TRBV28 and TRBJ1-2; 9 positions agree with TRBD1. V trimming: 6 bases; J trimming: 8 bases; junction bases outside the gene matches: 13. Germline CDR1 reads MDHEN; CDR2 reads SYDVKM. CDR3 length equals 15 residues. For the CDR3, the DNA is TGTGCCAGCAGCCACCGGGACAGGGCACAGGTGGGCTACACCTTC. It is translated as CASSHRDRAQVGYTF.

This chain joins TRBV19 and TRBJ1-5; no definite D call. The V and J ends lost 1 base and 4 bases respectively, with 8 bases between them. The CDR3 length is 14 residues. Germline CDR1 LNHDA, CDR2 SQIVND (reference sequence). The CDR3 loop reads CASSIGWGNQPQHF. CDR3 DNA sequence: TGTGCCAGTAGTATAGGTTGGGGTAATCAGCCCCAGCATTTT. Combining the CDR3 with reference TRBV19 and TRBJ1-5 gives the whole variable domain DGGITQSPKYLFRKEGQNVTLSCEQNLNHDAMYWYRQDPGQGLRLIYYSQIVNDFQKGDIAEGYSVSREKKESFPLTVTSAQKNPTAFYLCASSIGWGNQPQHFGDGTRLSIL.

V is TRBV6-4 and J is TRBJ2-1; TRBD2 matches at 14 bases. The CDR3 loop spans 16 amino acids. The germline V gene encodes CDR1 MRHNA and CDR2 SNTAGT. After removal of 0 bases from V and 6 bases from J, the junction contained 1 base not matched to a gene. CDR3 in amino acids: CASSDSGTSGSNEQFF. CDR3 nucleotides: TGTGCCAGCAGTGACTCCGGGACTAGCGGGAGCAATGAGCAGTTCTTC.

This clone was counted once. This chain uses TRBV7-9 with TRBJ2-3, with 11 nucleotides matching TRBD2. The V gene end was trimmed by 5 bases and the J gene end by 6 bases; junction bases not matched to a gene: 10. Per the germline V gene, CDR1 is SEHNR and CDR2 is FQNEAQ (reference sequence). The CDR3 totals 16 residues. CDR3 amino acids: CASSPPTSGVRDTQYF. The CDR3 DNA is TGTGCCAGCAGCCCGCCGACTAGCGGGGTAAGGGATACGCAGTATTTT.